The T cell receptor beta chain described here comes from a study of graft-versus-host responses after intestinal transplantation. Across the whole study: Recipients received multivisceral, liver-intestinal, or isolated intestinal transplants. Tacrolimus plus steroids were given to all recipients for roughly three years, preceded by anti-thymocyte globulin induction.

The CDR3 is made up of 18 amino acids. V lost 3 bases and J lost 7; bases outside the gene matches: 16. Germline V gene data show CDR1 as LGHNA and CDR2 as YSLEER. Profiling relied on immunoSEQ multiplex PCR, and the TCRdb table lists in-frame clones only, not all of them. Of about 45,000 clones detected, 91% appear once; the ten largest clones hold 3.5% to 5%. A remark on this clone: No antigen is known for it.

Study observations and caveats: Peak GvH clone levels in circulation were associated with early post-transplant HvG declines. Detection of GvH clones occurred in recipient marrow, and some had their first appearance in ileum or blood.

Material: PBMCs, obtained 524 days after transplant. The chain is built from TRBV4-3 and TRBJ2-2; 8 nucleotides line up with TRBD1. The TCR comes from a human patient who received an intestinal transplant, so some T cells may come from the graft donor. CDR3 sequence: CASSHSLSGTGRVGELFF. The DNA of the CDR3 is TGCGCCAGCAGCCACTCCTTGTCGGGGACAGGAAGAGTCGGGGAGCTGTTTTTT.